This paragraph covers one T cell receptor (beta chain) sequence. These data originate in a study of blood T cell repertoires in COVID-19. About the study: COVID-19 samples from acute and convalescent phases originated in the United States, Italy and Spain. Sample material is recorded as cDNA or gDNA derived from T cells, B-cell-depleted T cells, or PBMCs.

Germline V gene lookup returns CDR1 SGHTS and CDR2 YDEGEE. V was pared by 1 base and J by 12 bases, with 8 bases between. CDR3 length: 11 residues. Authors' analysis steps: Quantification of nucleated cells was approximated via reference gene primer amplification. TCRdb keeps only in-frame clones here, not all; method: immunoSEQ multiplex PCR. D and trimming were read from the DNA, whereas the V and J calls and clone size are those reported in that table. The sample records 72,000 or so clones, approximately 85% being singletons. Material: peripheral blood. V gene TRBV5-8 combines with J gene TRBJ2-1, with D tentatively TRBD1 (6 bases). The clonotype comes from a woman older than 75 with active or convalescent COVID-19. The chain's CDR3 is CASSLRDTQFF. The CDR3 DNA follows: TGTGCCAGCAGCTTGAGGGACACGCAGTTCTTC.